This T cell receptor beta chain emerged from a study of cytomegalovirus exposure and HLA in healthy donors. On the study more broadly: Unique TCR beta sequences numbering some 120 million came from 190 million or so T cells in an earlier analysis. Genetic ancestry analysis placed around 76% of the 410 or so donors that were genotyped in the Caucasian-associated cluster. General observations from the study: The authors excluded some V segments, including TRBV6-2 and TRBV6-3, as indistinguishable.

Of note for this clone: Its antigen is currently unknown.

Primers: 60 Vbeta forward and 13 Jbeta reverse. TCRdb's table, derived via immunoSEQ multiplex PCR, lists solely in-frame clones and lacks some. The profile shows 120,000 to 150,000 clones, over 65% of them singletons. The CDR3 runs to 18 residues. The V gene's germline CDR1 is SGDLS and CDR2 YYNGEE. The V segment lost 4 bases and the J segment 1 base; nucleotides outside the gene matches: 14. This chain joins TRBV9 and TRBJ2-1; the match to TRBD2 covers 7 bases. Sequencing input: PBMCs. The sequence was obtained from a woman in her twenties or thirties in good health and CMV-seronegative. The CDR3 spells CASSRTPIAGLSYNEQFF. CDR3 bases: TGTGCCAGCAGCCGCACTCCTATAGCGGGTCTTTCCTACAATGAGCAGTTCTTC.